This T cell receptor beta chain emerged from a study of shared clonotypes between healthy human individuals. Study outcomes and limitations: Sharing across four donors was highest in naive CD4 (roughly 5%) and lowest in memory CD8 (approximately 0.4%).

CD4+ cells underwent separation, giving CD45RA+ naive and CD45RA-negative memory subsets. Comment on this clone: Its antigen is not known.

Germline CDR1 reads MNHNS; CDR2 reads SASEGT. CDR3 length equals 14 residues. Trimming took 6 bases from V and 2 from J, leaving 14 bases between them. Produced via immunoSEQ multiplex PCR; TCRdb's table is partial and in-frame only. The sample consists of roughly 650,000 clones, 95% to 98% of them appearing once. The sequence was obtained from a woman between 25 and 40 years old in good health. Material for sequencing was naive CD4+ T cells sorted from blood. Indicated subset: CD45RA+ positively selected. V gene TRBV6-1 combines with J gene TRBJ2-7; perhaps TRBD1 as D (6 bases). The CDR3 sequence is CASSPRDTPYEQYF. The CDR3 bases are TGTGCCAGCAGCCCCCGGGACACACCCTACGAGCAGTACTTC.